This record concerns one T cell receptor (beta chain) sequence. What it binds is unknown. The data stem from a study of OX40 agonist ivuxolimab in advanced cancers. Here immunoSEQ multiplex PCR was the method, and the copy in TCRdb shows in-frame clones only, minus some. This sample yields roughly 68,000 clones, of which 70% to 90% are seen a single time; 8% to 10% belongs to the top ten. The CDR3 runs 14 residues. V lost 4 bases to trimming and J lost 8 bases, with 18 bases between them. Germline V gene data show CDR1 as SGHDT and CDR2 as YYEEEE. Study-wide points: At doses 0.1 to 3.0 mg/kg, CD4+ and CD8+ clones expanded. Relative to CD4+, CD8+ T cells held more expanded clones on average.

This TCR derives from an adult with an advanced solid tumor such as melanoma, head and neck, liver or kidney cancer. The chain recombines TRBV5-6 with TRBJ1-2, with D perhaps matching TRBD1 (5 bases). This material consisted of CD4+ or CD8+ T cells sorted from blood, taken in a trial of the OX40 agonist ivuxolimab. CDR3 loop: CASSPPAGLIGYTF. As DNA, the CDR3 is TGTGCCAGCAGCCCACCAGCAGGGTTGATCGGCTACACCTTC.